This T cell receptor beta chain was retrieved from a study of cytomegalovirus exposure and HLA in healthy donors. Whole-study findings and limits: Follow-up analysis found HLA locus-dependent TCR association rates, highest for DRB1 and lowest for HLA-C. Immune exposure information comprised only CMV serostatus.

Primers: 60 Vbeta forward and 13 Jbeta reverse. TCRdb keeps only in-frame clones here, not all; method: immunoSEQ multiplex PCR. The table includes about 300,000 clones, about nine tenths detected once. The length of the CDR3 is 17 residues. The germline V and J ends were trimmed by 7 bases and 0 bases, with 19 bases remaining between them. Per the germline V gene, CDR1 is MDHEN and CDR2 is SYDVKM. Regarding this clone: The antigen remains undetermined.

This TCR was recovered from a man in his forties or fifties in good health and CMV-seropositive. Material: PBMCs. This rearrangement joins TRBV28 to TRBJ2-1, with D maybe TRBD1 (7 bases). CDR3 nucleotide sequence: TGTGCCAGCAACCCGACAGGGAGGTTGAGCTCCTACAATGAGCAGTTCTTC. It codes for CASNPTGRLSSYNEQFF.